This T cell receptor beta chain is drawn from a study of blood T cell repertoires in COVID-19. Study details: Samples taken during acute and convalescent COVID-19 were collected in the United States, Italy and Spain. T cells, B-cell-depleted T cells, or PBMCs supplied cDNA or gDNA.

The length of the CDR3 is 14 residues. V was trimmed by 4 bases and J by 5 bases, leaving 10 bases between them. CDR1 and CDR2 from the germline V gene are SGHRS and YFSETQ. In the original processing: Reference gene primer amplification gave nucleated cell count estimates. Generated by immunoSEQ multiplex PCR, the TCRdb table keeps only in-frame clones and is missing some. V, J and clone size are those of that table, while D and trimming were read from the DNA. Of some 96,000 clones listed, approximately 90% are singletons. Specimen: peripheral blood. The sequence was collected from a man aged 50-59 years with active COVID-19. The chain uses TRBV5-1 and TRBJ1-6; D is possibly TRBD1 (5 bases). CDR3 in amino acids: CASSRVRDNSPLHF. In nucleotides, the CDR3 is TGCGCCAGCAGCAGGGTCAGGGATAATTCACCCCTCCACTTT.